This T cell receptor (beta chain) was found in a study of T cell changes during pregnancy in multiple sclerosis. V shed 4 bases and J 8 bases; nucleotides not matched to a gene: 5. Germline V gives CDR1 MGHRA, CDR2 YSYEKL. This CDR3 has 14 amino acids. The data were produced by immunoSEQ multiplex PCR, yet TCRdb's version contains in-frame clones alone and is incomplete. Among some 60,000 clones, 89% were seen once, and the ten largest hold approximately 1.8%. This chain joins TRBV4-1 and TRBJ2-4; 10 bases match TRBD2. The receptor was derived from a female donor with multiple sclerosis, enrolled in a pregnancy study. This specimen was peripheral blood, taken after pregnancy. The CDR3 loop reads CASSPGLAVDIQYF. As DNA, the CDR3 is TGCGCCAGCAGCCCCGGACTAGCGGTAGACATTCAGTACTTC.